A selection of T cell receptor beta chains follows, all from one sample in a study of T-cell memory formation after mild COVID-19. One entry per CDR3 protein results from TCRdb running MiXCR on the 5' RACE reads. Of about 170,000 distinct CDR3 sequences listed, under 15% are singletons. The sequenced material came from PBMCs or a T cell subset sorted from them (not recorded which). The receptors come from a man younger than 35 who had mild COVID-19 (a few samples of this study predate the infection). Cell type and time point are not known. The CDR3 runs from the conserved cysteine through the conserved F or W. Each record gives: V gene, CDR3 protein.

>TRBV20-1
CSARLPTGTGKTEAFF
>TRBV5-1
CASSLSLSTEAFF
>TRBV7-9
CASTRKGADPSPLHF
>TRBV6-5
CASRKTTKEQYF
>TRBV6-1
CASSERQGTDTQYF
>TRBV7-9
CASSLVFRGAPNQPQHF
>TRBV15
CATSRDPGETQYF
>TRBV7-4
CASSSLISPPLARTDTQYF
>TRBV5-1
CASSLSWGNEQYF
>TRBV9
CASSVTSGGYEQYF
>TRBV24-1
CATSGVGNTGELFF
>TRBV6-2/TRBV6-3
CASSPLPGRGKFTNEQFF
>TRBV28
CASRKGDSPLHF
>TRBV10-1
CASSGRLQETQYF
>TRBV6-2/TRBV6-3
CASSSRRGARQETQYF
>TRBV6-2/TRBV6-3
CASSYSPPGGVYNEQFF
>TRBV5-1
CASSLEGSDTQYF
>TRBV5-1
CASSLVLAGGEQYF
>TRBV6-6
CASSPSDSNQPQHF
>TRBV6-5
CASSYLGAEAFF
>TRBV7-6
CASSLEAGTYEQYF
>TRBV10-3
CAISWSENTEAFF
>TRBV5-1
CASTSLAGHTDTQYF
>TRBV7-2
CASSLTRVNYGYTF
>TRBV9
CASIGGADEQFF
>TRBV2
CASSVYGTETNQPQHF
>TRBV5-1
CASSGGTSQETQYF
>TRBV4-3
CASSQVTAGGGELFF
>TRBV7-9
CASSFGTATGELFF
>TRBV7-9
CASSYGNGHNSPLHF
>TRBV28
CATGVATEAFF
>TRBV6-2/TRBV6-3
CASSPSRRAGHNEQFF
>TRBV7-2
CASSLGYNEQFF
>TRBV12-3/TRBV12-4
CASSSTGDGYTF
>TRBV7-9
CASSPSGVRGSAQYF
>TRBV9
CASSVVPGGSTDTQYF
>TRBV7-8
CASSLTRGGRDTQYF
>TRBV6-6
CASSYYEETQYF
>TRBV2
CASGGPAKNIQYF
>TRBV7-3
CASSPIPWSYTF
>TRBV5-1
CASSPQTSGGATDTQYF
>TRBV7-2
CASTSPGTSGGAQYF
>TRBV4-3
CASSLNMREKLFF
>TRBV7-9
CASSLVWEETQYF
>TRBV29-1
CSVRHYLTDTQYF
>TRBV18
CASSPTTKGTYGYTF
>TRBV5-1
CASSSPDSTDTQYF
>TRBV7-8
CASSDRTGRETQYF